This record concerns one T cell receptor (beta chain) sequence. The table came from immunoSEQ multiplex PCR; TCRdb's copy has only in-frame clones and leaves some out. In the table there are approximately 300,000 clones, roughly 85% of which are singletons. CDR1 is SGHTA and CDR2 is FQGTGA in the germline V gene. This CDR3 is built from 13 residues. Between the trimmed V and J ends, which lost 2 bases and 8 bases, there was a span of 12 bases. This specimen belongs to a study of blood T cell repertoires in COVID-19. Sequenced: PBMCs or T cells enriched from blood (not recorded which). This receptor was taken from a woman aged 25 to 39 who had recovered from COVID-19. The rearrangement joins TRBV7-3 to TRBJ1-2; D gene uncertain. The CDR3 nucleotides are TGTGCCAGCAGCTTAGACGGGGTCAGGGGCTACACCTTC. Translating it yields CASSLDGVRGYTF.